This T cell receptor beta chain was obtained from a study of cytomegalovirus exposure and HLA in healthy donors. In nominal health when sampled, donors likely had unrecorded immune exposures nonetheless. Both 60 Vbeta primers and 13 Jbeta primers went into the PCR. The repertoire was sequenced with immunoSEQ multiplex PCR; TCRdb's copy has only in-frame clones and lacks some. The sample holds about 130,000 clones, about 70% seen once. The CDR3 runs 12 residues. V lost 1 base and J lost 5, with 4 bases in between. Germline values: CDR1 SGHNT, CDR2 YENEEA. This sequence joins TRBV11-3 and TRBJ2-3; D is uncertain. The TCR was taken from a woman between 55 and 75 years old in good health and CMV-seropositive. What was sequenced was PBMCs. CDR3 nucleotides: TGTGCCAGCAGCTTAGGCGGAGATACGCAGTATTTT. Its translation: CASSLGGDTQYF.